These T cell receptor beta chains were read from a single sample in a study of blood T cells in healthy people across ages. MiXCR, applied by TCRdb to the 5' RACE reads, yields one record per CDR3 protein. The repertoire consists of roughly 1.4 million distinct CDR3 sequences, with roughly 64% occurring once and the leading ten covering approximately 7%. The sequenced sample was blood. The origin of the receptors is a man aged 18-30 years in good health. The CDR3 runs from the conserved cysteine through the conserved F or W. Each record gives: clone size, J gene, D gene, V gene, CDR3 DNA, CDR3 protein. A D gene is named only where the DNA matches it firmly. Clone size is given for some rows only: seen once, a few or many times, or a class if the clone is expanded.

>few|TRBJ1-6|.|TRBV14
TGTGCCAGCAGCCAAGCCGACAGGCCTTTGAATTCACCCCTCCACTTT
CASSQADRPLNSPLHF
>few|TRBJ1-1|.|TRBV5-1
TGCGCCAGCACCCCGGTGGGGGAGCTGAGGGGCACTGAAGCTTTCTTT
CASTPVGELRGTEAFF
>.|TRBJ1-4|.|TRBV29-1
TGCAGCGTCTCAGTTACAGGAAGGGAAAAACTGTTTTTT
CSVSVTGREKLFF
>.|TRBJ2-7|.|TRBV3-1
TGTGCCAGCAGCCAGGGCTGTGAGCAGTACTTC
CASSQGCEQYF
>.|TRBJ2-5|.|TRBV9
TGTGCCAGCAGCGTAGGGGGAACTCGGGAGACCCAGTACTTC
CASSVGGTRETQYF
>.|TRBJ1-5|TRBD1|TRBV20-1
TGCAGTGCTAGAGATTACGGCCAGGGGGCGAATCAGCCCCAGCATTTT
CSARDYGQGANQPQHF
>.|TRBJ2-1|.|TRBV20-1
TGCAGTGCTAGCGGGGTCAGCTCCTACAATGAGCAGTTCTTC
CSASGVSSYNEQFF
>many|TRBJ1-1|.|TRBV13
TGTGCCAGCAGGCATACAGGTAACACTGAAGCTTTCTTT
CASRHTGNTEAFF
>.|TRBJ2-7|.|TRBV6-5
TGTGCCAGCAGCCCAGGAGGCACGGGCTACGAGCAGTACTTC
CASSPGGTGYEQYF
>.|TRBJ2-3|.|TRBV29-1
TGCAGCGTGGGCCTATTACTTTCAGATACGCAGTATTTT
CSVGLLLSDTQYF
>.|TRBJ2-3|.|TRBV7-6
TGTGCCAGCAGCTTGGCTGGGACCTTTGATACGCAGTATTTT
CASSLAGTFDTQYF
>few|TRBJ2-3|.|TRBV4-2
TGTGCCAGCAGCCAAGATCCCCGACTGTCCTCTAGCACAGATACGCAGTATTTT
CASSQDPRLSSSTDTQYF
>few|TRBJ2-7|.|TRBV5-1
TGCGCCAGCAGTCAGGGGACGGGACCTTTCGAGCAGTACTTC
CASSQGTGPFEQYF
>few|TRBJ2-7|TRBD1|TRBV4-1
TGCGCCAGCAGCCAAGATGCCGGACAGGGGCCCTACGAGCAGTACTTC
CASSQDAGQGPYEQYF
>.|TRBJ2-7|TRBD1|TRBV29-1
TGCAGTTTTCAGGGGGCATACACCTACGAGCAGTACTTC
CSFQGAYTYEQYF
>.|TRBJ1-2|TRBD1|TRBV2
TGTGCCAGCAGTGTTCGGACAGGGGACTATGGCTACACCTTC
CASSVRTGDYGYTF
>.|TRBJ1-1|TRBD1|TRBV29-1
TGCAGCGTTGTGGCTGGACAGGGGGCAACTGAAGCTTTCTTT
CSVVAGQGATEAFF
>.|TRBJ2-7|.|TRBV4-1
TGCGCCAGCAGCCAAGTCTCCCGGGACGATGGGTTTTCCTACGAGCAGTACTTC
CASSQVSRDDGFSYEQYF
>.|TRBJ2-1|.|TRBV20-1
TGCAGTGCTAGAGATCACCGCGGGGAGAGCTCCTACAATGAGCAGTTCTTC
CSARDHRGESSYNEQFF
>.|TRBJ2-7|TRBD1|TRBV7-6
TGTGCCAGCAGCTTGGGTGCAGGGACAGGGGCCAACTACGAGCAGTACTTC
CASSLGAGTGANYEQYF
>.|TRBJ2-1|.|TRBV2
TGTGCCAGCATCCCCGGGTCCTACTACAATGAGCAGTTCTTC
CASIPGSYYNEQFF
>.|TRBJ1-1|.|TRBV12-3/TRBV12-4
TGTGCCAGCAGTTTGATAGGGGGGGAAAACTTAGCTTTCTTT
CASSLIGGENLAFF
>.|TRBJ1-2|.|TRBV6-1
TGTGCCAGCAGTAGGACCATCTATGGCTACACCTTC
CASSRTIYGYTF
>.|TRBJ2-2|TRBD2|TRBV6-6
TGTGCCAGCAGTCCCCGGGAGGGCGGGGAGCTGTTTTTT
CASSPREGGELFF
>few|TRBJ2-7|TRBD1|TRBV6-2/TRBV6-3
TGTGCCAGCAGCTTGACAGGGTTAAATGAGCAGTACTTC
CASSLTGLNEQYF
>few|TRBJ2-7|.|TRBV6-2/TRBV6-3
TGTGCCAGCAGTTCCACCGGGCTTACCTACGAGCAGTACTTC
CASSSTGLTYEQYF
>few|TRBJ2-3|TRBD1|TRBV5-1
TGCGCCAGCAGCCCCGGACAGGATCGGGATACGCAGTATTTT
CASSPGQDRDTQYF
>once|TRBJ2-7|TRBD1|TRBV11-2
TGTGCCAGCAGCTTCGGACAGGGGGAGTACGAGCAGTACTTC
CASSFGQGEYEQYF
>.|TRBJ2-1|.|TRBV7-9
TGTGCCAGCAGCTTAGGGGGGCCTCCAATCCATGAGCAGTTCTTC
CASSLGGPPIHEQFF
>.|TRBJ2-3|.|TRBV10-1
TGCGCCAGCAGTGAGTCAACAGGATTAGGCACAGATACGCAGTATTTT
CASSESTGLGTDTQYF
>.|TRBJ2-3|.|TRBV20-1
TGCAGTGCTAGAGAGGACGGAGATACGCAGTATTTT
CSAREDGDTQYF
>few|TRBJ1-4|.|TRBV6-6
TGTGCCAGCGGGGAGCAGAGGGGAAGACTGTTTTTT
CASGEQRGRLFF
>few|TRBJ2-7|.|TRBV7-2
TGTGCCAGCAGCTTAGTTAAAGATTACGAGCAGTACTTC
CASSLVKDYEQYF
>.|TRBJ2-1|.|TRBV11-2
TGTGCCAGCAGACATGTAGGCCTCCTTGGTCATGAGCAGTTCTTC
CASRHVGLLGHEQFF
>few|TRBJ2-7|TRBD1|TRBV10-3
TGTGCCATCAGTGAGTCGAACAGGGGGCGATCCACTCCTTACGAGCAGTACTTC
CAISESNRGRSTPYEQYF
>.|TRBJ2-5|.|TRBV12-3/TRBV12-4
TGTGCCAGCAGGGCACTCGGCCGGATAGAGACCCAGTACTTC
CASRALGRIETQYF
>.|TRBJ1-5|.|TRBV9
TGTGCCGGTAGCGTGGCGGGCAATCAGCCCCAGCATTTT
CAGSVAGNQPQHF
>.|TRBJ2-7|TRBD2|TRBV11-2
TGTGCCAGCAGCCAGGGACTAGCGGGAGACGCTTACTACGAGCAGTACTTC
CASSQGLAGDAYYEQYF
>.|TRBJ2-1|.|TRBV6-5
TGTGCCAGCAGTTTCTCAGGAGATCTGAATGAGCAGTTCTTC
CASSFSGDLNEQFF
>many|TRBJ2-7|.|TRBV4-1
TGCGCCAGCAGCCACCGGGGTTACGAGCAGTACTTC
CASSHRGYEQYF
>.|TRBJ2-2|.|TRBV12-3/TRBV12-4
TGTGCCAGCAGTTTCGGGGCGGGTAACACCGGGGAGCTGTTTTTT
CASSFGAGNTGELFF
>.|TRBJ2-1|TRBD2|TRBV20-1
TGCAGTGCTAGGTCCGGGACTAGCGGGTGGTACAATGAGCAGTTCTTC
CSARSGTSGWYNEQFF
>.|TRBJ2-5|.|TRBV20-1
TGCAGTGCTGGTCCGATGAGACTGCAAGAGACCCAGTACTTC
CSAGPMRLQETQYF
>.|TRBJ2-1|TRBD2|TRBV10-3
TGTGCCATCAGGGGACTAGCGGAAAACAATGAGCAGTTCTTC
CAIRGLAENNEQFF
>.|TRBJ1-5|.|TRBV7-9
TGTGCCAGCAGCCCCGGGCCCCCGAGCAATCAGCCCCAGCATTTT
CASSPGPPSNQPQHF